Below, one T cell receptor (beta chain) is given with its context. Trimming removed 6 bases from V and 1 base from J, with 13 bases in between. The CDR3 extends over 14 amino acids. Germline V gene data show CDR1 as PRHDT and CDR2 as FYEKMQ (reference sequence). The data are from a study of blood T cell repertoires in COVID-19. Across the study: Samples of COVID-19 (acute and convalescent) were obtained from the United States, Italy and Spain. PBMCs, B-cell-depleted T cells, or T cells were the source of the cDNA or gDNA that made up the material.

Authors' data handling: Nucleated cell number was recorded as an estimate derived from reference gene primer amplification. Profiling relied on immunoSEQ multiplex PCR, and the TCRdb table lists in-frame clones only, not all of them. For V, J and clone size, that table is used; D and trimming come from the DNA. This sample yields around 200,000 clones, of which over 70% are seen a single time; 8% to 10% belongs to the top ten. The rearrangement links TRBV13 to TRBJ2-7, with a tentative D call TRBD2 (6 bases). Sequenced: peripheral blood. The TCR comes from a woman between 45 and 65 years old with acute or convalescent COVID-19. This CDR3 is CASRDTSRSYEQYF. The CDR3 coding sequence is TGTGCCAGCAGGGACACTAGCAGATCCTACGAGCAGTACTTC.